A selection of T cell receptor beta chains follows, all from one sample in a study of control samples from healthy donors and cancer patients. The table came from immunoSEQ multiplex PCR; TCRdb's copy has only in-frame clones and leaves some out. In the table there are approximately 110,000 clones, 90% of which are singletons. Sequencing was carried out using blood. The receptors were gathered from a human donor in good health. The donor label of this sample is uncertain. CDR3s include the opening cysteine and the closing phenylalanine or tryptophan. Each record gives: clone size, D gene, V gene, J gene, CDR3 protein, CDR3 DNA. D genes are given only for firm matches. A row's size may be missing; if present it is once, few, many or a size class.

-	TRBD1	TRBV7-2	TRBJ2-1	CASSMDRGGYNEQFF	TGTGCCAGCAGCATGGACAGGGGGGGGTACAATGAGCAGTTCTTC
-	-	TRBV5-4	TRBJ2-7	CASSSVGGRGAYEQYF	TGTGCCAGCAGCTCCGTTGGGGGTAGGGGGGCCTACGAGCAGTACTTC
-	-	TRBV5-5	TRBJ1-5	CASSLGRVSAQPQHF	TGTGCCAGCAGCTTGGGCCGAGTTAGTGCGCAGCCCCAGCATTTT
-	-	TRBV5-6	TRBJ2-3	CASSPITDRWADTQYF	TGTGCCAGCAGCCCAATCACGGACCGCTGGGCAGATACGCAGTATTTT
-	-	TRBV5-1	TRBJ1-2	CASSRGGLPGSYDYGYTF	TGCGCCAGCAGCAGAGGAGGACTGCCCGGATCCTACGACTATGGCTACACCTTC
-	-	TRBV10-1	TRBJ2-3	CASSAGQFTDTQYF	TGCGCCAGCAGCGCTGGACAGTTCACAGATACGCAGTATTTT
-	-	TRBV7-6	TRBJ1-6	CASSLRQDNSPLHF	TGTGCCAGCAGCTTAAGGCAGGATAATTCACCCCTCCACTTT
once	-	TRBV5-1	TRBJ2-3	CASSLVGTTTDTQYF	TGCGCCAGCAGCTTGGTCGGGACAACCACAGATACGCAGTATTTT
-	-	TRBV7-9	TRBJ1-2	CASTRTIHGYTF	TGTGCCAGCACACGAACCATTCATGGCTACACCTTC
-	TRBD1	TRBV6-1	TRBJ1-5	CASSEPDRANSNQPQHF	TGTGCCAGCAGTGAACCCGACAGGGCAAATAGCAATCAGCCCCAGCATTTT
-	-	TRBV7-9	TRBJ2-3	CASSLSVNRVGTDTQYF	TGTGCCAGCAGCTTGTCTGTCAATCGGGTCGGCACAGATACGCAGTATTTT
-	-	TRBV20-1	TRBJ2-2	CSASLKRELFF	TGCAGTGCTAGCCTCAAACGCGAGCTGTTTTTT
-	-	TRBV2	TRBJ1-3	CASSEAGLSGNTIYF	TGTGCCAGCAGTGAGGCAGGTCTCTCTGGAAACACCATATATTTT
-	-	TRBV24-1	TRBJ1-5	CATSDPSTEQPQHF	TGTGCCACCAGTGATCCTTCCACCGAGCAGCCCCAGCATTTT
-	-	TRBV6-5	TRBJ2-7	CASSANYEQYF	TGTGCCAGCAGCGCTAACTACGAGCAGTACTTC
-	-	TRBV18	TRBJ1-6	CASSPMTDSPLHF	TGTGCCAGCTCACCGATGACAGATTCACCCCTCCACTTT
-	-	TRBV3-1/TRBV3-2	TRBJ1-3	CASSQQGRNTIYF	TGTGCCAGCAGCCAACAGGGGAGAAACACCATATATTTT
-	-	TRBV6-5	TRBJ1-2	CASSYGRAAGRYTF	TGTGCCAGCAGTTATGGGAGGGCCGCCGGGCGCTACACCTTT
-	-	TRBV5-1	TRBJ1-1	CASGTGTMNTEAFF	TGCGCCAGCGGGACCGGGACAATGAACACTGAAGCTTTCTTT
-	TRBD1	TRBV19	TRBJ2-2	CASSIAAGTGGTGELFF	TGTGCCAGTAGTATAGCCGCCGGGACAGGGGGGACCGGGGAGCTGTTTTTT
-	-	TRBV18	TRBJ1-1	CASSPNSYTEAFF	TGTGCCAGCTCACCAAACAGTTACACTGAAGCTTTCTTT
-	-	TRBV20-1	TRBJ1-2	CSASTENYGYTF	TGCAGTGCTAGTACGGAGAACTATGGCTACACCTTC
-	TRBD1	TRBV19	TRBJ2-7	CASSIRGQGRYEQYF	TGTGCCAGTAGTATAAGGGGACAGGGCCGGTACGAGCAGTACTTC
-	-	TRBV5-1	TRBJ2-3	CASKAGDTDTQYF	TGCGCCAGCAAGGCGGGTGACACAGATACGCAGTATTTT
-	-	TRBV5-8	TRBJ1-6	CASSLRWSSYNSPLHF	TGTGCCAGCAGCTTGAGGTGGAGCTCCTATAATTCACCCCTCCACTTT
once	-	TRBV5-1	TRBJ2-1	CASSLVTQIWGNEQFF	TGCGCCAGCAGCTTGGTTACGCAGATATGGGGCAATGAGCAGTTCTTC
-	-	TRBV18	TRBJ1-3	CASSPQRSSGNTIYF	TGTGCCAGCTCACCACAACGGAGCTCTGGAAACACCATATATTTT
-	-	TRBV5-4	TRBJ1-4	CASSSPGEKLFF	TGTGCCAGCAGCTCGCCGGGTGAAAAACTGTTTTTT
-	TRBD1	TRBV2	TRBJ1-5	CASSTQGASNQPQHF	TGTGCCAGCAGTACTCAGGGGGCTAGCAATCAGCCCCAGCATTTT
once	-	TRBV18	TRBJ2-6	CASSPREPTGAGANVLTF	TGTGCCAGCTCACCTCGAGAACCGACTGGGGCTGGAGCCAACGTCCTGACTTTC
-	-	TRBV12-5	TRBJ1-1	CASGLVLTEAFF	TGTGCTAGTGGTTTGGTACTCACTGAAGCTTTCTTT
-	-	TRBV11-2	TRBJ2-7	CASSLVSHYEQYF	TGTGCCAGCAGCTTAGTTTCCCACTACGAGCAGTACTTC
-	-	TRBV12-5	TRBJ2-5	CASGLERGLGGGRSETQYF	TGTGCTAGTGGTTTGGAACGCGGTCTAGGGGGGGGACGGTCGGAGACCCAGTACTTC
-	-	TRBV4-2	TRBJ1-6	CASSQGPGSGDNSPLHF	TGTGCCAGCAGCCAAGGGCCAGGGTCAGGGGATAATTCACCCCTCCACTTT
-	-	TRBV25-1	TRBJ1-6	CASREDRPSYNSPLHF	TGTGCCAGCAGGGAGGACCGACCCAGTTATAATTCACCCCTCCACTTT
-	TRBD1	TRBV30	TRBJ2-2	CALPTRQGVTGELFF	TGTGCGTTACCCACTCGACAGGGGGTCACCGGGGAGCTGTTTTTT
-	TRBD1	TRBV19	TRBJ1-1	CASRPQGSDTEAFF	TGTGCCAGTAGACCACAGGGGTCGGACACTGAAGCTTTCTTT
-	TRBD1	TRBV2	TRBJ2-2	CASSGTGGESGELFF	TGTGCCAGCAGTGGGACAGGGGGCGAGTCCGGGGAGCTGTTTTTT
-	TRBD1	TRBV3-1/TRBV3-2	TRBJ2-3	CASSQFGQAEDTQYF	TGTGCCAGCAGCCAATTTGGACAGGCGGAGGATACGCAGTATTTT
once	-	TRBV5-1	TRBJ1-6	CASSWESGGNSPLHF	TGCGCCAGCAGCTGGGAGTCAGGAGGGAATTCACCCCTCCACTTT
-	-	TRBV20-1	TRBJ2-1	CSASYDGRNEQFF	TGCAGTGCTAGTTACGACGGCCGAAATGAGCAGTTCTTC
-	-	TRBV29-1	TRBJ2-5	CSVEGGWSQETQYF	TGCAGCGTGGAGGGGGGCTGGTCCCAAGAGACCCAGTACTTC
-	-	TRBV6-1	TRBJ2-7	CASSEATALYEQYF	TGTGCCAGCAGTGAAGCGACAGCCTTATACGAGCAGTACTTC
-	TRBD1	TRBV6-6	TRBJ2-5	CASSPGGAQETQYF	TGTGCCAGCAGCCCAGGGGGCGCCCAAGAGACCCAGTACTTC
few	-	TRBV3-1/TRBV3-2	TRBJ1-1	CASSTRGDTEAFF	TGTGCCAGCAGCACAAGGGGGGACACTGAAGCTTTCTTT
few	-	TRBV2	TRBJ2-3	CATLDQARTDTQYF	TGTGCCACCCTAGATCAGGCCCGAACGGATACGCAGTATTTT
-	-	TRBV19	TRBJ1-3	CASTQGQSSGNTIYF	TGTGCCAGTACGCAGGGCCAGAGCTCTGGAAACACCATATATTTT
-	-	TRBV24-1	TRBJ1-2	CATSDRVGGGYTF	TGTGCCACCAGTGACAGGGTGGGTGGTGGCTACACCTTC
-	TRBD1	TRBV7-9	TRBJ1-4	CASSFFDRDQKLFF	TGTGCCAGCAGCTTTTTCGACAGGGACCAAAAACTGTTTTTT
-	-	TRBV3-1/TRBV3-2	TRBJ2-7	CASSPWGTSGSYEQYF	TGTGCCAGCAGCCCCTGGGGGACGTCGGGGTCCTACGAGCAGTACTTC